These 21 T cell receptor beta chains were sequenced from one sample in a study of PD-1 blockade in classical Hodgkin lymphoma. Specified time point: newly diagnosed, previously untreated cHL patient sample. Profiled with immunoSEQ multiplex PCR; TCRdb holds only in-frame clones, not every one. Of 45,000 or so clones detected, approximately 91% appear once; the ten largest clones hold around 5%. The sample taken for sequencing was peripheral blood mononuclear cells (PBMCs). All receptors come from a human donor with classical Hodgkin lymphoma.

The CDR3 loop is CASRPGPYEQYF. The DNA for the CDR3 is TGTGCCAGCAGGCCAGGTCCCTACGAGCAGTACTTC. This chain joins TRBV6-6 and TRBJ2-7, with no clear D. The CDR3 has 12 amino acids. The V gene lost 6 bases and the J gene lost 2 bases, with 8 bases spanning the gap. The V gene's germline CDR1 is MNHNY and CDR2 SVGAGI (reference sequence).

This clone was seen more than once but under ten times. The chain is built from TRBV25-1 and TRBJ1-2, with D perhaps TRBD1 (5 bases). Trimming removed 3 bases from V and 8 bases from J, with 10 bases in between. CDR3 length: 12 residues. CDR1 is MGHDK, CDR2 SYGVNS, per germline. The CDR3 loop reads CASSDSGKGYTF. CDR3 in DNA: TGTGCCAGCAGTGATTCAGGGAAAGGCTACACCTTC.

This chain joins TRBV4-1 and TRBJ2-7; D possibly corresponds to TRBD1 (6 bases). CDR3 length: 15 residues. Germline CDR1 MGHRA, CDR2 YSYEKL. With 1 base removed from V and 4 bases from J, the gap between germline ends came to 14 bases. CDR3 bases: TGCGCCAGCAGCCAAGTCCCAGGGGTAGGGTACGAGCAGTACTTC. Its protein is CASSQVPGVGYEQYF.

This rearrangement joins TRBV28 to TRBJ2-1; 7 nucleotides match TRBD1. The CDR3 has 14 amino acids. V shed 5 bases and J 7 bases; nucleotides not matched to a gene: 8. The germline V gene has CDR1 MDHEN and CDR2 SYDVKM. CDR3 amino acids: CASSIFRGNNEQFF. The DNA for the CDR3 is TGTGCCAGCAGTATTTTCAGGGGGAATAATGAGCAGTTCTTC.

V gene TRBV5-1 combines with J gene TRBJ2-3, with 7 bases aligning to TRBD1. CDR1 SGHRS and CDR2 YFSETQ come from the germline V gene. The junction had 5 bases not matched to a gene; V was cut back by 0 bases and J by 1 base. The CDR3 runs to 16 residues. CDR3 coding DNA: TGCGCCAGCAGCTTGGAAGGGGGCGGCGGCACAGATACGCAGTATTTT. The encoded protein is CASSLEGGGGTDTQYF.

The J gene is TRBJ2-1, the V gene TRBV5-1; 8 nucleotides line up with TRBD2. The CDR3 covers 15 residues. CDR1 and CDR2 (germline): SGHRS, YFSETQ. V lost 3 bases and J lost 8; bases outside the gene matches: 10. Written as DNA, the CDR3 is TGCGCCAGCAGCTCTCAGCGGGAGCTTATTGATGAGCAGTTCTTC. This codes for CASSSQRELIDEQFF.

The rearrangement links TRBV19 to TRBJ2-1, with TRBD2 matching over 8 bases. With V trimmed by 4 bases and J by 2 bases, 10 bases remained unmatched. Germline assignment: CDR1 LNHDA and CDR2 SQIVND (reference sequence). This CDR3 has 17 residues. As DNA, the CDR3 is TGTGCCAGTAGTACCCGGAGTAGCGGGGCCACCTACAATGAGCAGTTCTTC. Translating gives CASSTRSSGATYNEQFF.

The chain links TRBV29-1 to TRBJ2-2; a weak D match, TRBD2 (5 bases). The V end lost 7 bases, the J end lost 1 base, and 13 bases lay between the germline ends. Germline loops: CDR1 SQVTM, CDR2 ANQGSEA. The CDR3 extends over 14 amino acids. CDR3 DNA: TGCAGCGCTCGACTAAGCGAGAACACCGGGGAGCTGTTTTTT. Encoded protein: CSARLSENTGELFF.

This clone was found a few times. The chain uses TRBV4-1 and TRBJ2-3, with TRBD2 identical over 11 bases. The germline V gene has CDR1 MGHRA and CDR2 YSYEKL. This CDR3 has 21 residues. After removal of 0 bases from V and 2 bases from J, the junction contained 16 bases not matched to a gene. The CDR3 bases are TGCGCCAGCAGCCAAGATAGGGGAACTAGCGGGAGAAGGGGGAACACAGATACGCAGTATTTT. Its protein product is CASSQDRGTSGRRGNTDTQYF.

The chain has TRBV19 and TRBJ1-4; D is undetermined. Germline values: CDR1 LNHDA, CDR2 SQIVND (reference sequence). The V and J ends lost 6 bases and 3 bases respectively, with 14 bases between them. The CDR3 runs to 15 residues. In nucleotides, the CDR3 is TGTGCCAGTAGAAGGGCTGATGGGGCTAATGAAAAACTGTTTTTT. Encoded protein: CASRRADGANEKLFF.

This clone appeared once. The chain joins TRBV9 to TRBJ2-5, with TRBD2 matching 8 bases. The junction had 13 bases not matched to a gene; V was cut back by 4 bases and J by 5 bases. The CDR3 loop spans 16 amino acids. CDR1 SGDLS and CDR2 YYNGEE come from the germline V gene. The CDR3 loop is CASSPSGRGASETQYF. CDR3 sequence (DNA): TGTGCCAGCAGCCCGAGCGGGAGAGGGGCCTCGGAGACCCAGTACTTC. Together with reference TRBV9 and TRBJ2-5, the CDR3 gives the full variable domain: DSGVTQTPKHLITATGQRVTLRCSPRSGDLSVYWYQQSLDQGLQFLIQYYNGEERAKGNILERFSAQQFPDLHSELNLSSLELGDSALYFCASSPSGRGASETQYFGPGTRLLVL.

CDR3 region: CASSLRSYEQYF. The CDR3 DNA reads TGTGCCAGCAGCTTACGGTCCTACGAGCAGTACTTC. This chain links TRBV7-2 with TRBJ2-7; D gene ambiguous. Deletions cut 2 bases from V and 1 base from J, with 3 bases between. CDR3 length equals 12 residues. Germline V CDR1 and CDR2: SGHTA, FQGNSA.

CDR3 amino acids: CASAQEIGYTF. The CDR3 region has the DNA TGTGCCAGCGCGCAGGAGATTGGCTACACCTTC. The chain couples TRBV6-6 to TRBJ1-2; D unresolved. Between the trimmed V and J ends, which lost 8 bases and 7 bases, there was a span of 11 bases. CDR3 size: 11 residues. Germline CDR1 MNHNY, CDR2 SVGAGI (reference sequence).

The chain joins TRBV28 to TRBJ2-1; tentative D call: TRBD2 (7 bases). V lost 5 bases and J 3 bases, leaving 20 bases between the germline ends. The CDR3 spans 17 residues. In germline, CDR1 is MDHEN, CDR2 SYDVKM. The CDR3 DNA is TGTGCCAGCAGTCCCCGGTGGGGGGGCAACTACTACAATGAGCAGTTCTTC. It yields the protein CASSPRWGGNYYNEQFF.

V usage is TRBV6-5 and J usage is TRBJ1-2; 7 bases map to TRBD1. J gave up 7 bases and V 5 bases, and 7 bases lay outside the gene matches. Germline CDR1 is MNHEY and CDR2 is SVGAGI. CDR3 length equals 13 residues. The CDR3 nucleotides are TGTGCCAGCAGTCACAGGGGATTTAGTGGCTACACCTTC. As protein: CASSHRGFSGYTF.

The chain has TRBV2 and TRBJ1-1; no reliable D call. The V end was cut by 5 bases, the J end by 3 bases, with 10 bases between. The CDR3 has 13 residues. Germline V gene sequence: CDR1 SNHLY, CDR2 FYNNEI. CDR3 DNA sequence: TGTGCCAGCAGTAGGGTCGAGGACACTGAAGCTTTCTTT. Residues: CASSRVEDTEAFF.

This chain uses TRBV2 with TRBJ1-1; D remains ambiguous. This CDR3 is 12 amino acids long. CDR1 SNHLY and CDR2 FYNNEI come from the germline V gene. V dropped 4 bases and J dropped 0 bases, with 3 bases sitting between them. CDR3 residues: CASSGMNTEAFF. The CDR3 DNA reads TGTGCCAGCAGTGGGATGAACACTGAAGCTTTCTTT.

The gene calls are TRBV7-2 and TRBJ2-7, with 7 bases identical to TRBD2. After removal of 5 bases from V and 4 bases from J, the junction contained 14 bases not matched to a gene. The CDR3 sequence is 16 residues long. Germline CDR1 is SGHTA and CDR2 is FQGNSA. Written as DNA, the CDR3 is TGTGCCAGCAGCCAACAGAGCTGGCGGGAGAGGTACGAGCAGTACTTC. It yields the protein CASSQQSWRERYEQYF. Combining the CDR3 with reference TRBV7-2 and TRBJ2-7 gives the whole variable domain GAGVSQSPSNKVTEKGKDVELRCDPISGHTALYWYRQSLGQGLEFLIYFQGNSAPDKSGLPSDRFSAERTGGSVSTLTIQRTQQEDSAVYLCASSQQSWRERYEQYFGPGTRLTVT.

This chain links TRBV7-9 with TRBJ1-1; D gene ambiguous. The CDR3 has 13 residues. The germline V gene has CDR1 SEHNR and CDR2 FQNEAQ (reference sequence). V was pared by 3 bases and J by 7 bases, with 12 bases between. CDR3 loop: CASSFPSGLEAFF. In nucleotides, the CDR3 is TGTGCCAGCAGCTTTCCATCGGGCCTTGAAGCTTTCTTT.

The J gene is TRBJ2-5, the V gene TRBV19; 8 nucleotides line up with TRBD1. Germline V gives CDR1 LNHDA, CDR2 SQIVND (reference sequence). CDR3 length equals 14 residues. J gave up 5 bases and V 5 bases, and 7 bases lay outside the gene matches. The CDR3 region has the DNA TGTGCCAGTAGTGCCGGACAGGGTAGGGAGACCCAGTACTTC. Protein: CASSAGQGRETQYF.

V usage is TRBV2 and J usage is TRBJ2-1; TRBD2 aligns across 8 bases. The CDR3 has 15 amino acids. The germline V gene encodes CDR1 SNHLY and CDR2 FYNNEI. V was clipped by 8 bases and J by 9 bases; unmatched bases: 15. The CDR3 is CASGRAGGSEGEQFF. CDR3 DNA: TGTGCCAGCGGGAGGGCGGGAGGTTCAGAAGGTGAGCAGTTCTTC.